This TCR beta chain was recovered during a study of T cell responses to AZD1222 COVID-19 vaccine. On this clone: Its target is unknown.

Trimming took off 6 bases at V and 1 base at J, with 12 bases between the two ends. CDR1 is MDHEN and CDR2 is SYDVKM in the germline V gene. The CDR3 consists of 14 residues. Findings and caveats of the study: Mostly white British, mostly female donors; authors suggested clonal diversity may be underestimated.

The repertoire was sequenced with immunoSEQ multiplex PCR; TCRdb's copy has only in-frame clones and lacks some. The sample contains some 140,000 clones, about nine tenths of which appear only once. This TCR was sampled from an adult in good health. This specimen was peripheral blood, taken on day 0 of AZD1222 vaccination. The chain joins TRBV28 to TRBJ1-2; D possibly corresponds to TRBD1 (5 bases). The CDR3 DNA sequence: TGTGCCAGCAGACCCGGGGGGTTTAACTATGGCTACACCTTC. It specifies CASRPGGFNYGYTF.